Listed below are T cell receptor beta chains from one sample, sequenced in a study of post-analysis software for immune sequencing data. A single record per CDR3 protein comes from TCRdb applying MiXCR to the PCR reads. The sample holds around 710,000 distinct CDR3 sequences, 40% to 55% seen once. Sequencing was performed on blood. These receptors were obtained from a girl aged 5-17 years with multiple sclerosis. Each CDR3 is given with its conserved first and last residue.

20 | TRBV7-2 | CASSLAAASGRGIDTGELFF
14 | TRBV10-3 | CAISENRALYEQYF
16 | TRBV30 | CAWSPPPGLVNYEQYF
16 | TRBV4-3 | CASSQNLLAGRREQYF
13 | TRBV12-3/TRBV12-4 | CASSPGTGVWGTF
14 | TRBV20-1 | CSASKVSKGEKLFF
17 | TRBV3-1 | CASSHLAGGIAKNIQYF
14 | TRBV6-5 | CASSYAGGAGGYTF
12 | TRBV7-8 | CASSRGLYGYTF
16 | TRBV5-4 | CASSLGTPAPYNEQFF
13 | TRBV2 | CASSAQIRETQYF
12 | TRBV12-3/TRBV12-4 | CASSDRSTEAFF